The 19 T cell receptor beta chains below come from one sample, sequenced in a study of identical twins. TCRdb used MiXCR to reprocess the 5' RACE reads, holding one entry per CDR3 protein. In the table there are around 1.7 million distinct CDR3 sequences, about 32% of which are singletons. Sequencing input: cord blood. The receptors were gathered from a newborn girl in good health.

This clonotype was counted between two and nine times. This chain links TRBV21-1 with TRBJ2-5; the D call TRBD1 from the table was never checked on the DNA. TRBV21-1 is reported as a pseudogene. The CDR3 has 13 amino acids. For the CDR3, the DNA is TGTGCCAGCAGCCAGTGGACAGGGATAGAGCAGTACTTC. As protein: CASSQWTGIEQYF.

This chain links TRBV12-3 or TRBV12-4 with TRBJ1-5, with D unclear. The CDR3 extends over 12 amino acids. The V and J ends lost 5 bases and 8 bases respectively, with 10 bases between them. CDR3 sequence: CASSPIIKPQHF. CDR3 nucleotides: TGTGCCAGCAGTCCGATAATCAAGCCCCAGCATTTT.

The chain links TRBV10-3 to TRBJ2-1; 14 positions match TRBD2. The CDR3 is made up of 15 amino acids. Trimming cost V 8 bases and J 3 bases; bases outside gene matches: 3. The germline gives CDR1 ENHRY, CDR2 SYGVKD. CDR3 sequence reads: CAIGTSGGNYNEQFF. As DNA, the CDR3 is TGTGCCATCGGGACTAGCGGGGGTAACTACAATGAGCAGTTCTTC.

For the CDR3, the DNA is TGTGCCAGCAGTAATGTGATAGATACGCAGTATTTT. Protein sequence: CASSNVIDTQYF. The V call is TRBV7-2, the J call TRBJ2-3; no clear D gene. In germline, CDR1 is SGHTA, CDR2 FQGNSA. CDR3 length: 12 amino acids. V lost 6 bases to trimming and J lost 5 bases, with 9 bases between them.

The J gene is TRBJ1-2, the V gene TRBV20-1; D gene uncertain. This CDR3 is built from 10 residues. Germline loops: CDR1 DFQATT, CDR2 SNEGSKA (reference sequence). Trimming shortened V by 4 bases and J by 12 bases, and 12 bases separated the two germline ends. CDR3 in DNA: TGCAGTGCTATGAGACGGGGTAACACCTTC. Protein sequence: CSAMRRGNTF.

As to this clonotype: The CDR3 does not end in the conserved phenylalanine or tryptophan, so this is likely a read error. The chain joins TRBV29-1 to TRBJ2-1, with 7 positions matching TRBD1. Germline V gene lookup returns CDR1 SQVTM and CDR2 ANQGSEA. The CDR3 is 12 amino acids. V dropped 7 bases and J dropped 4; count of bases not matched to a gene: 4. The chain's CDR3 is CSAGGQYNEQFL. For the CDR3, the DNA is TGCAGCGCTGGGGGACAGTACAATGAGCAGTTCTTA.

This CDR3 is CSATLRPGQGYYEQYF. As DNA, the CDR3 is TGCAGTGCCACACTGCGGCCGGGACAGGGTTACTACGAGCAGTACTTC. The rearrangement uses TRBV20-1 and TRBJ2-7; 9 nucleotides match TRBD1. CDR1 and CDR2 (germline): DFQATT, SNEGSKA (reference sequence). Losses at the gene ends were 6 bases for V and 3 bases for J; bases not matched to a gene: 15. The CDR3 length is 16 residues.

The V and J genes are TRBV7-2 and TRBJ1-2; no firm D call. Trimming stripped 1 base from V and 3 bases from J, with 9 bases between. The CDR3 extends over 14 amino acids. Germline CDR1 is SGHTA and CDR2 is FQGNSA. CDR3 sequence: CASSLGGWDYGYTF. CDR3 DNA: TGTGCCAGCAGCTTAGGGGGTTGGGACTATGGCTACACCTTC.

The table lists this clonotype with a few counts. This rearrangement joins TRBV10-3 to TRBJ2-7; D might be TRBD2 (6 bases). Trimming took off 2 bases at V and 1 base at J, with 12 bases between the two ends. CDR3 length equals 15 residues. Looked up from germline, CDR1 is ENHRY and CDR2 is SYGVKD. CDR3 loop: CAISERGGISYEQYF. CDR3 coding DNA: TGTGCCATCAGTGAGCGAGGCGGGATTTCCTACGAGCAGTACTTC.

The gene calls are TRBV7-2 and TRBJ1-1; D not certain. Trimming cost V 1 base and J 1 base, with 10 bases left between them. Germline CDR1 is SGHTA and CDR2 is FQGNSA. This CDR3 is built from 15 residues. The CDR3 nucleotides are TGTGCCAGCAGCTTAGACGGCACCTCGAACACTGAAGCTTTCTTT. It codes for CASSLDGTSNTEAFF.

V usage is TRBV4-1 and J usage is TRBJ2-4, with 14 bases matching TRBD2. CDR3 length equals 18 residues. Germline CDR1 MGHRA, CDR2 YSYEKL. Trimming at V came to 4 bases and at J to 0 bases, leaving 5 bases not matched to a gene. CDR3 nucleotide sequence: TGCGCCAGCAGCCGAGGACTAGCGGGGGGAATAGCCAAAAACATTCAGTACTTC. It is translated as CASSRGLAGGIAKNIQYF.

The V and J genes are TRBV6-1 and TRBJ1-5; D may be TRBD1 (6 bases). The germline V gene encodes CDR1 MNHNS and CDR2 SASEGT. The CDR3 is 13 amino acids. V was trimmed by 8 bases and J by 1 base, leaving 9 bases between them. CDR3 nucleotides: TGTGCCAGCCAACAGGGAAGCAATCAGCCCCAGCATTTT. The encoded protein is CASQQGSNQPQHF.

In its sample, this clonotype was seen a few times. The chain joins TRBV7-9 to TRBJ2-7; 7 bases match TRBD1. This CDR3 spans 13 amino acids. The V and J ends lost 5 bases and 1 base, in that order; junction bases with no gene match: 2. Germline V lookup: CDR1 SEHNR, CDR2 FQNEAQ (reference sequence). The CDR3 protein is CASSGQASYEQYF. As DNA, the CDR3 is TGTGCCAGCAGCGGACAGGCGTCCTACGAGCAGTACTTC.

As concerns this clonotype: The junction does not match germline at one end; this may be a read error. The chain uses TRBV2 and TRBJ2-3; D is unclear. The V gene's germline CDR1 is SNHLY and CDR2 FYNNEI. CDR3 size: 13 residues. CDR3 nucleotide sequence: TGTGCCAGCAGGGAAGGGAGCACAGATACGCAGTATTTT. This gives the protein CASREGSTDTQYF.

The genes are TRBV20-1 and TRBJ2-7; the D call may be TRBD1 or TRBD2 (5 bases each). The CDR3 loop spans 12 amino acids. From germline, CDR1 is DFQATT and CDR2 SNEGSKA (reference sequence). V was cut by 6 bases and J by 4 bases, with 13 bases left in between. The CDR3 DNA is TGCAGTGCCGCGCCAGAGGGGTACGAGCAGTACTTC. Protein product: CSAAPEGYEQYF.

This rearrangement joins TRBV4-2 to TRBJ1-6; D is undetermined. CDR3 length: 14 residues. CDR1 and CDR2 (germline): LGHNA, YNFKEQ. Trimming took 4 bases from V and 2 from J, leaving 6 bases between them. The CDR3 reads CASSPRTYNSPLHF. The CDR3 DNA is TGTGCCAGCAGCCCTCGGACCTATAATTCACCCCTCCACTTT.

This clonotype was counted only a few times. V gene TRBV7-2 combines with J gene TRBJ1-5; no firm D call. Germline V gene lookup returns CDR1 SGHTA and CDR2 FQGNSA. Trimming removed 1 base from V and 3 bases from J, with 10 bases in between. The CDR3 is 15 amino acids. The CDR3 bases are TGTGCCAGCAGCTTAGGCGAGGGATTCAATCAGCCCCAGCATTTT. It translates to CASSLGEGFNQPQHF. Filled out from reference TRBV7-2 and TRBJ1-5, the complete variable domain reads GAGVSQSPSNKVTEKGKDVELRCDPISGHTALYWYRQSLGQGLEFLIYFQGNSAPDKSGLPSDRFSAERTGGSVSTLTIQRTQQEDSAVYLCASSLGEGFNQPQHFGDGTRLSIL.

CDR3 amino acids: CASSKYPSGDTEAFF. CDR3 in DNA: TGTGCCAGCAGCAAATACCCATCAGGGGACACTGAAGCTTTCTTT. The chain carries TRBV21-1 and TRBJ1-1; the table's D call, TRBD1, has no DNA check behind it. TRBV21-1 is tagged as a pseudogene. The CDR3 length is 15 residues.

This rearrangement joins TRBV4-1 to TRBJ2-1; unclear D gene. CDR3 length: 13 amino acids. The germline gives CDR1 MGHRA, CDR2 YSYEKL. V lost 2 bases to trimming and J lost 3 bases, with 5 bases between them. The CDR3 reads CASSQPLYNEQFF. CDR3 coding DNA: TGCGCCAGCAGCCAACCACTCTACAATGAGCAGTTCTTC.